This T cell receptor beta chain was observed in a study of T cell responses to AZD1222 COVID-19 vaccine. Germline loops: CDR1 SGHTA, CDR2 FQGTGA. The CDR3 is 13 amino acids. V gave up 2 bases and J gave up 6 bases, with 5 bases separating them. Clones were read by immunoSEQ multiplex PCR, and TCRdb kept only the in-frame ones, dropping some. The sample has some 150,000 clones, around nine tenths seen once; the top ten hold approximately 5.2%. The source material was peripheral blood, sampled on day 0 of AZD1222 vaccination. The receptor's source is an adult in good health. The chain employs TRBV7-3 and TRBJ1-6; D unresolved. CDR3 sequence: CASSLRGNSPLHF. As DNA, the CDR3 is TGTGCCAGCAGCTTACGGGGTAATTCACCCCTCCACTTT.